This T cell receptor (beta chain) was captured in a study of identical twins. MiXCR, run by TCRdb on the 5' RACE reads, gives a single entry per CDR3 protein. The data contain fewer than 650,000 distinct CDR3 sequences, about 7.6% of them singletons. Whole-study results and caveats: Part of the zero-insertion signal could reflect confounding by invariant MAIT and iNKT cells. The study drew conclusions from cross-sectional statistical analysis, not from following the same donors.

Only healthy Caucasians were enrolled as donors. This clonotype occurred a few times. Its cognate antigen is unknown. This same sample was also taken into another study, of yellow fever vaccine responses in identical twins.

The clonotype comes from a woman between 18 and 30 years old in good health. The sequencing sample was made of PBMCs.

The CDR3 reads CASSEPGLVLNEQFF. The CDR3 coding sequence is TGTGCCAGCAGTGAGCCGGGACTAGTTTTGAATGAGCAGTTCTTC. This chain links TRBV28 with TRBJ2-1, with 8 bases lining up with TRBD2. The V gene end was trimmed by 5 bases and the J gene end by 7 bases; junction bases not matched to a gene: 10. The CDR3 totals 15 residues. Per germline, CDR1 MDHEN and CDR2 SYDVKM.